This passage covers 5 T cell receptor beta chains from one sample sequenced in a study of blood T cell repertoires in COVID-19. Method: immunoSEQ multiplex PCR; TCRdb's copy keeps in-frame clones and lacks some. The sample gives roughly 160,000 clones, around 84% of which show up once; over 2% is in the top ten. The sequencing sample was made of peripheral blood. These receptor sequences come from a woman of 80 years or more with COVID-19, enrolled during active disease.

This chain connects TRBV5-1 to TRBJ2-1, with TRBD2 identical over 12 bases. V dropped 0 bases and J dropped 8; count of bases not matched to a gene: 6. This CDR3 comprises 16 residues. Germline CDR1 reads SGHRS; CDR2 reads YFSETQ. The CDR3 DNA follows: TGCGCCAGCAGCTTGGGAGGACTAGCGGGAAGCGATGAGCAGTTCTTC. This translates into CASSLGGLAGSDEQFF.

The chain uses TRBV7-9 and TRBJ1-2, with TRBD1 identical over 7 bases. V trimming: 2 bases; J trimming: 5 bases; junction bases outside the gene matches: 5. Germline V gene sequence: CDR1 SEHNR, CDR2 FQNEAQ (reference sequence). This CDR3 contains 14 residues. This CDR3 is CASSLQGELYGYTF. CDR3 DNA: TGTGCCAGCAGCTTACAGGGGGAGCTGTATGGCTACACCTTC.

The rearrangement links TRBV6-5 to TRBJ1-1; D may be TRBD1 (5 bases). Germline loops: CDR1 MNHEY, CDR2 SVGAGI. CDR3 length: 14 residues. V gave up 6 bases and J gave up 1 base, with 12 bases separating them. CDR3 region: CASRTVLRNTEAFF. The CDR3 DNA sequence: TGTGCCAGCAGGACAGTGCTACGGAACACTGAAGCTTTCTTT.

CDR3 nucleotides: TGTGCCAGCAGCCAGGGGACTGTCACCCTTGTTGGCTACACCTTC. This gives the protein CASSQGTVTLVGYTF. This chain links TRBV3-1 (or the pseudogene TRBV3-2) with TRBJ1-2; TRBD1 is a possible D gene (5 bases). V lost 3 bases, J lost 7 bases, and 18 bases lay in between. The V gene's germline CDR1 is LGHDT and CDR2 YNNKEL (reference sequence). CDR3 length: 15 amino acids.

The DNA of the CDR3 is TGTGCCAGCAGCTTTAGACTAGCGGGAGGGATACAAGAGACCCAGTACTTC. Translation: CASSFRLAGGIQETQYF. The J gene is TRBJ2-5, the V gene TRBV11-3; 14 nucleotides align to TRBD2. The trim removed 3 bases at V and 2 bases at J, leaving 5 bases unmatched. Germline V gene lookup returns CDR1 SGHNT and CDR2 YENEEA. CDR3 length: 17 amino acids.